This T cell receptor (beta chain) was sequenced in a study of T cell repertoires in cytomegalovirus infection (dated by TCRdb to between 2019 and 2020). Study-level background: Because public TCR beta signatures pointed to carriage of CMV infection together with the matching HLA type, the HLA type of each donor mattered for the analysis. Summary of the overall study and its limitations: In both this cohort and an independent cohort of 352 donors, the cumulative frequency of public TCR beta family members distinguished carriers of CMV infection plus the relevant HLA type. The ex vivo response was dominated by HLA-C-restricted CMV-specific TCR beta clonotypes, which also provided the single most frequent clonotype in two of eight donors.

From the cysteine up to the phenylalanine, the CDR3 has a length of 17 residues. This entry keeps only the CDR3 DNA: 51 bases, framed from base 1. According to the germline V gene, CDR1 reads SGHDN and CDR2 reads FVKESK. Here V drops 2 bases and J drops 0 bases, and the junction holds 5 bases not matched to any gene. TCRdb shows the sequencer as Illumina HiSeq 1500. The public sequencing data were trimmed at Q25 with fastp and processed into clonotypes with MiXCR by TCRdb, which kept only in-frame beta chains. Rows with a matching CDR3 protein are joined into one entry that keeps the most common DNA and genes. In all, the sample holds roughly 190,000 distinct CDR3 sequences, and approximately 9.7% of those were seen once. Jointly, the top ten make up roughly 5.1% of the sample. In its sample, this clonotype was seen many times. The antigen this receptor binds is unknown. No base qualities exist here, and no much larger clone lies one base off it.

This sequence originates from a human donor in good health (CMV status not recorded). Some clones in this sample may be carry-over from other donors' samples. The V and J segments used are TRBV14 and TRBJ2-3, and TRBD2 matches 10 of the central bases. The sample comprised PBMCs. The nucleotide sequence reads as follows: TGTGCCAGCAGCCAATCCTGGACTAGCGGAAGCACAGATACGCAGTATTTT. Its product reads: CASSQSWTSGSTDTQYF.